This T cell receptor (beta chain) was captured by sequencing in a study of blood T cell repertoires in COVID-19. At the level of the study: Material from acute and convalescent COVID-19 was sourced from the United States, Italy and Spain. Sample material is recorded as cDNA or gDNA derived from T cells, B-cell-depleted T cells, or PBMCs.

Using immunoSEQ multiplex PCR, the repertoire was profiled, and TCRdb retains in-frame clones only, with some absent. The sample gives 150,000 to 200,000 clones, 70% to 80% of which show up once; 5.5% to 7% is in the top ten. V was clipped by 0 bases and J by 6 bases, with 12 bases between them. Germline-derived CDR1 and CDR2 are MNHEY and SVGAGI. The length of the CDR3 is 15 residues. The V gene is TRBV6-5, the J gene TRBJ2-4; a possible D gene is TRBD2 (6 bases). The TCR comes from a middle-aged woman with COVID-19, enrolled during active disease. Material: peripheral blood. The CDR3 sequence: CASSYSWDSRNIQYF. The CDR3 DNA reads TGTGCCAGCAGTTACTCGTGGGACTCCAGAAACATTCAGTACTTC.